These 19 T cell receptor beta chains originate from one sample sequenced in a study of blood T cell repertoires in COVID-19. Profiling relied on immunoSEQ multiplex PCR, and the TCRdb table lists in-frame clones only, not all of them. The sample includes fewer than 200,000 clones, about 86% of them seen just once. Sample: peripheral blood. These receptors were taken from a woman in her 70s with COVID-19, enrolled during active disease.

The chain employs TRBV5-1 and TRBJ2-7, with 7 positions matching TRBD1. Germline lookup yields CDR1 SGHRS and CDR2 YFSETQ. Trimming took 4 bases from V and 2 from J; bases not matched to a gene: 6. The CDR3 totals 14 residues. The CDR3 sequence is CASSRTGLPYEQYF. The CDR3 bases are TGCGCCAGCAGCAGGACAGGACTGCCCTACGAGCAGTACTTC. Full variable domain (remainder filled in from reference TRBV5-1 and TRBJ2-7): KAGVTQTPRYLIKTRGQQVTLSCSPISGHRSVSWYQQTPGQGLQFLFEYFSETQRNKGNFPGRFSGRQFSNSRSEMNVSTLELGDSALYLCASSRTGLPYEQYFGPGTRLTVT.

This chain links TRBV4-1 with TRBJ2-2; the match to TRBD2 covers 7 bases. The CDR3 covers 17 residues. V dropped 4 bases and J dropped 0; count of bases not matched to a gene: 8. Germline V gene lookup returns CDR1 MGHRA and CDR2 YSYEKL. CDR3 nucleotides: TGCGCCAGCAGCCGCCGACTAGCTGGGTCGAACACCGGGGAGCTGTTTTTT. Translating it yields CASSRRLAGSNTGELFF.

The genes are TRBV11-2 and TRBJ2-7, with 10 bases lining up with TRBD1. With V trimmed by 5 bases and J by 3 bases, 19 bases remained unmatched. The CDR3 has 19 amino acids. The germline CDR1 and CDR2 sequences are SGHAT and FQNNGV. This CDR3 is CASSGTGTGDELAIYEQYF. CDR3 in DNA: TGTGCCAGCAGCGGAACCGGGACAGGGGATGAACTAGCGATCTACGAGCAGTACTTC. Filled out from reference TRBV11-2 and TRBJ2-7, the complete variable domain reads EAGVAQSPRYKIIEKRQSVAFWCNPISGHATLYWYQQILGQGPKLLIQFQNNGVVDDSQLPKDRFSAERLKGVDSTLKIQPAKLEDSAVYLCASSGTGTGDELAIYEQYFGPGTRLTVT.

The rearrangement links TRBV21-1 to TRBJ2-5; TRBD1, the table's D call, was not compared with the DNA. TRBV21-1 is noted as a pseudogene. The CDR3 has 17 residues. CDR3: CASSKDGGALHQETQYF. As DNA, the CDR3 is TGTGCCAGCAGCAAAGACGGTGGGGCACTCCACCAAGAGACCCAGTACTTC.

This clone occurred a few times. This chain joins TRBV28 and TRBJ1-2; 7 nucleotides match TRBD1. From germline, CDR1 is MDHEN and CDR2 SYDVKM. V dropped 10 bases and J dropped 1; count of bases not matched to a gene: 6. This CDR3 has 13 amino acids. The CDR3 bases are TGTGCCACCACGTGGGACAGTAACTATGGCTACACCTTC. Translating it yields CATTWDSNYGYTF.

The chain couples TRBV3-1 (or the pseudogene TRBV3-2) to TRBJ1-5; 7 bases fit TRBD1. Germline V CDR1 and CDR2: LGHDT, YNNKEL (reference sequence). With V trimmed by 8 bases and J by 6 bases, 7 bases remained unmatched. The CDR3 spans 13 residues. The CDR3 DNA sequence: TGTGCCAGCGGTACAGGGGTGGGTCAGCCCCAGCATTTT. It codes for CASGTGVGQPQHF.

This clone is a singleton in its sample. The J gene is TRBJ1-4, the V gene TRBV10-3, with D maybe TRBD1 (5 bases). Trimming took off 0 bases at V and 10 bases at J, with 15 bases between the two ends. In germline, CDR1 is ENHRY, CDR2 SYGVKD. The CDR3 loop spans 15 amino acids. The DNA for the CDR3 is TGTGCCATCAGTGAGTCGCCTCCCAGGGAAGGAAAACTGTTTTTT. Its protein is CAISESPPREGKLFF.

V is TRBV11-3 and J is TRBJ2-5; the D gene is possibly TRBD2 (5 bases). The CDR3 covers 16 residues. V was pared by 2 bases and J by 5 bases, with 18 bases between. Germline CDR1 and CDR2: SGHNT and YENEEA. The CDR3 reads CASSLKGVLAGETQYF. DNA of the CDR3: TGTGCCAGCAGCTTAAAAGGAGTGCTAGCTGGGGAGACCCAGTACTTC.

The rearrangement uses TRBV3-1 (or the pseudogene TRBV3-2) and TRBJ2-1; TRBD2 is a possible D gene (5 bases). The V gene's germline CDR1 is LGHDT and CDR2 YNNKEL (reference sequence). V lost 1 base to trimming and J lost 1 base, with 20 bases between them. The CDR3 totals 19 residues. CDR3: CASSQVLGSGRRSYNEQFF. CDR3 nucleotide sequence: TGTGCCAGCAGCCAAGTCTTGGGAAGCGGACGGAGGTCCTACAATGAGCAGTTCTTC.

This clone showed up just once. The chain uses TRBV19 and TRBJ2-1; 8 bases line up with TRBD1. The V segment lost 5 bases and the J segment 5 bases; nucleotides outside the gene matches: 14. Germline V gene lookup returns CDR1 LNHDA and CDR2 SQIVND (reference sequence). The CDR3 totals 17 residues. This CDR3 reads CASSPRWSGQANNEQFF. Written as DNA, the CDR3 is TGTGCCAGTAGTCCACGGTGGTCGGGACAGGCAAACAATGAGCAGTTCTTC.

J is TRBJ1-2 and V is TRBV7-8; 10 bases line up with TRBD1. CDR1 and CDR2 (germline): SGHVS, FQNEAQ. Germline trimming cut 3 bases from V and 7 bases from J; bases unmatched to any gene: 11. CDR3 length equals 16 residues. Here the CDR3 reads CASSFSPGTGVGGYTF. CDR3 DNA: TGTGCCAGCAGCTTCAGTCCCGGGACAGGGGTGGGTGGCTACACCTTC.

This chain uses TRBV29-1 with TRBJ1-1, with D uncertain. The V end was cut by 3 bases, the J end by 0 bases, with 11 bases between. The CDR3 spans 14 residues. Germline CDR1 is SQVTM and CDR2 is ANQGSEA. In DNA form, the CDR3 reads TGCAGCGTTGATCCACGGCGGATGAACACTGAAGCTTTCTTT. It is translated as CSVDPRRMNTEAFF.

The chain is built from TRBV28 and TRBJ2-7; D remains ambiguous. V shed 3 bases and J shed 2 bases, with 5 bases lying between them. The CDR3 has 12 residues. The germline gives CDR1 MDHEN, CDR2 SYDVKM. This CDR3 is CASSFTPYEQYF. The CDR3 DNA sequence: TGTGCCAGCAGTTTTACACCCTACGAGCAGTACTTC. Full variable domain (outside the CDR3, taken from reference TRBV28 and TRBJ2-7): DVKVTQSSRYLVKRTGEKVFLECVQDMDHENMFWYRQDPGLGLRLIYFSYDVKMKEKGDIPEGYSVSREKKERFSLILESASTNQTSMYLCASSFTPYEQYFGPGTRLTVT.

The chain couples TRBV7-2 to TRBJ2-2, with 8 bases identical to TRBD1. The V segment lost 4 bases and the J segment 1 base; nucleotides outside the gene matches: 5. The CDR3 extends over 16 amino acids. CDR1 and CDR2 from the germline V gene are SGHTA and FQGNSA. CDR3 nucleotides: TGTGCCAGCAGCTGGGCCGGGACAGGGAACACCGGGGAGCTGTTTTTT. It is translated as CASSWAGTGNTGELFF.

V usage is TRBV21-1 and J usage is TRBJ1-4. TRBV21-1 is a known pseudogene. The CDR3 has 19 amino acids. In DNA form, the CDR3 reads TGTGCCAGCAGCAAAGCATCATTGGACGGGAGACGAACTAATGAAAAACTGTTTTTT. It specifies CASSKASLDGRRTNEKLFF.

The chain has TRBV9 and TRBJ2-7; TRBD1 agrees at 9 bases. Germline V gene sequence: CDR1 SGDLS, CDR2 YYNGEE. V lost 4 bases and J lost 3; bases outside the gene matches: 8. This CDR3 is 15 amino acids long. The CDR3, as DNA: TGTGCCAGCAGCCCCAGGGACAGGGCAAACTACGAGCAGTACTTC. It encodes CASSPRDRANYEQYF.

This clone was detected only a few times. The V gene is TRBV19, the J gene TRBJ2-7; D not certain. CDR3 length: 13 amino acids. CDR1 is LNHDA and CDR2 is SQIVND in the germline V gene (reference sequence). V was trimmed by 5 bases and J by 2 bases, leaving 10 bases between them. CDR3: CASSLGGPYEQYF. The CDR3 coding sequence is TGTGCCAGTAGTCTTGGCGGCCCCTACGAGCAGTACTTC. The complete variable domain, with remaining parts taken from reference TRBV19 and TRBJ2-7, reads DGGITQSPKYLFRKEGQNVTLSCEQNLNHDAMYWYRQDPGQGLRLIYYSQIVNDFQKGDIAEGYSVSREKKESFPLTVTSAQKNPTAFYLCASSLGGPYEQYFGPGTRLTVT.

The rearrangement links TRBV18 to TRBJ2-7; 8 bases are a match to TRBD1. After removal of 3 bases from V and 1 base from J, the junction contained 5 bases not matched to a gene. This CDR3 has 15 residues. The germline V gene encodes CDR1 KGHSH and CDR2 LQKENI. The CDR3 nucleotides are TGTGCCAGCTCACCCGGGACAGGATCATCCTACGAGCAGTACTTC. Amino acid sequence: CASSPGTGSSYEQYF.

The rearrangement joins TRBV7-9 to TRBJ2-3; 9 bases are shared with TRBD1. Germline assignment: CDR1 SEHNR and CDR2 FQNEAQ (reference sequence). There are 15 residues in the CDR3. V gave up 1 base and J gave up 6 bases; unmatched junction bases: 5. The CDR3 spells CASSLGDRVLDTQYF. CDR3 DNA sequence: TGTGCCAGCAGCTTAGGGGACAGGGTTCTGGATACGCAGTATTTT.